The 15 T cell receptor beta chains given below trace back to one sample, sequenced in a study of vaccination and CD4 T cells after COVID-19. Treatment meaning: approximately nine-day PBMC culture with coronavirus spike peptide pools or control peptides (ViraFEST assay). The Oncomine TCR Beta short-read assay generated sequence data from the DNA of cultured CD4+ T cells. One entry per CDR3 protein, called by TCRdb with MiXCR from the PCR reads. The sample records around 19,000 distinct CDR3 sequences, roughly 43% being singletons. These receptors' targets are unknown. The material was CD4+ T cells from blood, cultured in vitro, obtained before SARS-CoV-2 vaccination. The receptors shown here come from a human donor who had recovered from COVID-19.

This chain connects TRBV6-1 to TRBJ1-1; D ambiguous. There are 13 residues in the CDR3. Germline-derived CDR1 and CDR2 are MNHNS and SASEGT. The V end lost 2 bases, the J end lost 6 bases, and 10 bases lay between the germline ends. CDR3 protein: CASSEFNPSEAFF. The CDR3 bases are TGTGCCAGCAGTGAATTCAATCCTTCTGAAGCTTTCTTT.

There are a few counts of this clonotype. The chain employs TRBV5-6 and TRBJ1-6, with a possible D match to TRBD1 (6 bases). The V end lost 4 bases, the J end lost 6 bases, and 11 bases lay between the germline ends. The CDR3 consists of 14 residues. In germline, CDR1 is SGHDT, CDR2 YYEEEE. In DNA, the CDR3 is TGTGCCAGCAGCCGGACAGCGAGTAATTCACCCCTCCACTTT. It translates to CASSRTASNSPLHF.

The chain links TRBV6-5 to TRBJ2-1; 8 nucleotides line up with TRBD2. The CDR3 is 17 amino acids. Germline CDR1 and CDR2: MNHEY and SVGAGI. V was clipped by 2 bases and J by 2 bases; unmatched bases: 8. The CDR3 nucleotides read TGTGCCAGCAGTTACGCAATTAGCGGGGCAACCTACAATGAGCAGTTCTTC. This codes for CASSYAISGATYNEQFF.

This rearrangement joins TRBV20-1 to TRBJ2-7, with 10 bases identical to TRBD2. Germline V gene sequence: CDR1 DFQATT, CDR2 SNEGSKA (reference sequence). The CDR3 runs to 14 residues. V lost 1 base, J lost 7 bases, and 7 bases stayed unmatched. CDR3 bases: TGCAGTGCTAGAGTCCTAGCGGGAGTGGGAGAGCAGTACTTC. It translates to CSARVLAGVGEQYF.

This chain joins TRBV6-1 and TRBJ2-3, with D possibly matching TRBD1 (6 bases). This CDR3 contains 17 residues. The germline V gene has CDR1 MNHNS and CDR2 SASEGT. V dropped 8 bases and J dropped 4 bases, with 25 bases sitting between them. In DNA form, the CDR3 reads TGTGCCAGCTCAGGCGGGCAGGGGCTTTCGTCTCCAGATACGCAGTATTTT. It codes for CASSGGQGLSSPDTQYF.

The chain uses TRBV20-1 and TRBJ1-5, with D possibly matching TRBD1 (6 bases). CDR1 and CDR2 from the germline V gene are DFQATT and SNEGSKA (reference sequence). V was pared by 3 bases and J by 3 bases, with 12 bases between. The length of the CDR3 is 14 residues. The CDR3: CSASKGDNNQPQHF. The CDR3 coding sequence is TGCAGTGCTAGTAAGGGGGATAACAATCAGCCCCAGCATTTT.

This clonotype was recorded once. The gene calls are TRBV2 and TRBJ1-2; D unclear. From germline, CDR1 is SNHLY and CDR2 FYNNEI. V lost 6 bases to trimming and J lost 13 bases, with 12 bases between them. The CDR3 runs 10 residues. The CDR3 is CASSLLRSTF. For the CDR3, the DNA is TGTGCCAGCAGCTTACTAAGGAGCACCTTC.

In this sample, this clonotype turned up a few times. The CDR3 region has the DNA TGTGCCACCAGCGGGGGTTCGGGGGGAGGTCAGCCCCAGCATTTT. Translating gives CATSGGSGGGQPQHF. This chain connects TRBV15 to TRBJ1-5; possible D gene TRBD1, 5 bases. V dropped 5 bases and J dropped 6 bases, with 17 bases sitting between them. Germline V lookup: CDR1 LNHNV, CDR2 YYDKDF (reference sequence). The CDR3 runs to 15 residues. Complete variable domain (other parts from reference TRBV15 and TRBJ1-5): DAMVIQNPRYQVTQFGKPVTLSCSQTLNHNVMYWYQQKSSQAPKLLFHYYDKDFNNEADTPDNFQSRRPNTSFCFLDIRSPGLGDTAMYLCATSGGSGGGQPQHFGDGTRLSIL.

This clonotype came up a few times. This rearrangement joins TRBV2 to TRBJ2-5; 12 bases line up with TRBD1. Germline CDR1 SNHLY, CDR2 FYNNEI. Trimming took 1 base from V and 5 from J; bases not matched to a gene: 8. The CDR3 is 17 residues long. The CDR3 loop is CASSEVRGQGASETQYF. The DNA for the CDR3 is TGTGCCAGCAGTGAAGTGAGGGGACAGGGGGCGTCCGAGACCCAGTACTTC. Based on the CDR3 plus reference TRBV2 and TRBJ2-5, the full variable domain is EPEVTQTPSHQVTQMGQEVILRCVPISNHLYFYWYRQILGQKVEFLVSFYNNEISEKSEIFDDQFSVERPDGSNFTLKIRSTKLEDSAMYFCASSEVRGQGASETQYFGPGTRLLVL.

CDR3: CAWRNRRNTEAFF. CDR3 nucleotides: TGTGCCTGGAGGAATAGAAGGAACACTGAAGCTTTCTTT. The chain joins TRBV30 to TRBJ1-1; D is undetermined. This CDR3 is 13 amino acids long. The germline gives CDR1 GTSNPN, CDR2 SVGIG (reference sequence). Trimming took off 3 bases at V and 1 base at J, with 9 bases between the two ends.

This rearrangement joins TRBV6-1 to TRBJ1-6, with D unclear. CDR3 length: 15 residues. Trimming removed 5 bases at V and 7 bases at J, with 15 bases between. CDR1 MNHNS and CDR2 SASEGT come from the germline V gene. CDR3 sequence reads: CASSQNSLGNSPLHF. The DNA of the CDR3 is TGTGCCAGCAGTCAAAACAGCTTGGGAAATTCACCCCTCCACTTT.

CDR3 loop: CASRTPRLRANTEAFF. CDR3 DNA sequence: TGTGCCAGCAGGACCCCGAGACTTCGAGCGAACACTGAAGCTTTCTTT. The chain joins TRBV2 to TRBJ1-1, with no clear D. The CDR3 runs to 16 residues. Looked up from germline, CDR1 is SNHLY and CDR2 is FYNNEI. V was cut by 6 bases and J by 1 base, with 18 bases left in between.

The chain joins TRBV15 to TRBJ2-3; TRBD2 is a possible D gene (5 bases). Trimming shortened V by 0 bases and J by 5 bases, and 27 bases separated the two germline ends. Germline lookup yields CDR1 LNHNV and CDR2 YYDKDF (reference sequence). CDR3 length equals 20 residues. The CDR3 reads CATSRDLLGLGPTEEDTQYF. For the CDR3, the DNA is TGTGCCACCAGCAGAGATCTGCTTGGTCTGGGTCCGACGGAGGAAGATACGCAGTATTTT.

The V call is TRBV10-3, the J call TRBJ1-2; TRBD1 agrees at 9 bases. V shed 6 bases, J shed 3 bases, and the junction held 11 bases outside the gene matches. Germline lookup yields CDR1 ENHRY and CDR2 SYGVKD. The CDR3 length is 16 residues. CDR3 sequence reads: CAIRPGQGSSYYGYTF. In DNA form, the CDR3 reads TGTGCCATCAGGCCGGGACAGGGAAGTAGCTACTATGGCTACACCTTC.

In DNA, the CDR3 is TGTGCCAGCAGCTCTAGCGGGGGCCGGGTGTCAGATACGCAGTATTTT. Protein: CASSSSGGRVSDTQYF. The V and J genes are TRBV7-9 and TRBJ2-3, with TRBD2 matching 10 bases. CDR1 and CDR2 (germline): SEHNR, FQNEAQ (reference sequence). The CDR3 spans 16 residues. V shed 4 bases and J 4 bases; nucleotides not matched to a gene: 8.